The rows below give T cell receptor beta chains drawn from one sample of a study of blood T cell repertoires in COVID-19. The data were produced by immunoSEQ multiplex PCR, yet TCRdb's version contains in-frame clones alone and is incomplete. The repertoire holds 350,000 to 400,000 clones, approximately 86% seen once, with roughly 6.6% in the top ten. Sequenced: peripheral blood. Every receptor here comes from a woman between 55 and 75 years old with COVID-19, enrolled during active disease. Both conserved end residues are part of each CDR3. D genes are given only for firm matches. Rows give clone size only sometimes, using once, few, many, or a class for an expanded clone.

J gene: TRBJ2-7; V gene: TRBV6-2/TRBV6-3; D gene: TRBD2; clone size: .; CDR3 DNA: TGTGCCAGCAGTTACCTAGCGGGGGGGCCACCACCTCACTACGAGCAGTACTTC; CDR3 protein: CASSYLAGGPPPHYEQYF
J gene: TRBJ2-5; V gene: TRBV11-3; D gene: .; clone size: once; CDR3 DNA: TGTGCCAGCAGCTCCCTAGCCAGGGCGGGGGAGACCCAGTACTTC; CDR3 protein: CASSSLARAGETQYF
J gene: TRBJ1-2; V gene: TRBV27; D gene: TRBD1; clone size: .; CDR3 DNA: TGTGCCAGCCAGGGGGCGCAGGGCTACACCTTC; CDR3 protein: CASQGAQGYTF
J gene: TRBJ2-4; V gene: TRBV3-1/TRBV3-2; D gene: TRBD1; clone size: .; CDR3 DNA: TGTGCCAGCAGCCAGGACAGGCGAAACATTCAGTACTTC; CDR3 protein: CASSQDRRNIQYF
J gene: TRBJ1-3; V gene: TRBV2; D gene: .; clone size: once; CDR3 DNA: TGTGCCAGTCTTGGGGCGGACGCCTCCCACACCATATATTTT; CDR3 protein: CASLGADASHTIYF
J gene: TRBJ1-2; V gene: TRBV6-4; D gene: .; clone size: once; CDR3 DNA: TGTGCCAGCAGCCCTTGGGGCACCGATCCTAATGGCTACACCTTC; CDR3 protein: CASSPWGTDPNGYTF
J gene: TRBJ1-1; V gene: TRBV7-9; D gene: .; clone size: .; CDR3 DNA: TGTGCCAGCAGCCTACAGGCTTTAGAAGCTTTCTTT; CDR3 protein: CASSLQALEAFF
J gene: TRBJ2-7; V gene: TRBV7-6; D gene: TRBD1; clone size: once; CDR3 DNA: TGTGCCAGCAGCTTAGCGGACAGGGGAAAAAAAGACCCCTACGAGCAGTACTTC; CDR3 protein: CASSLADRGKKDPYEQYF
J gene: TRBJ1-1; V gene: TRBV27; D gene: TRBD1; clone size: .; CDR3 DNA: TGTGCCAGCAAACAGACAGGGTGGACTGAAGCTTTCTTT; CDR3 protein: CASKQTGWTEAFF
J gene: TRBJ2-7; V gene: TRBV6-6; D gene: .; clone size: .; CDR3 DNA: TGTGCCAGCAGTCCTTTATTGTTGAGGTACTCCTACGAGCAGTACTTC; CDR3 protein: CASSPLLLRYSYEQYF
J gene: TRBJ2-5; V gene: TRBV6-5; D gene: .; clone size: .; CDR3 DNA: TGTGCCGTCACGGGAGAACAAGAGACCCAGTACTTC; CDR3 protein: CAVTGEQETQYF
J gene: TRBJ1-2; V gene: TRBV24-1; D gene: .; clone size: .; CDR3 DNA: TGTGCCACCAGTTCGGACAGTTCGGGCTACACCTTC; CDR3 protein: CATSSDSSGYTF
J gene: TRBJ1-1; V gene: TRBV4-2; D gene: .; clone size: .; CDR3 DNA: TGTGCCAGCAGCCAAATTTCAGGGAGGTTGGCTTTCTTT; CDR3 protein: CASSQISGRLAFF
J gene: TRBJ1-4; V gene: TRBV21-1; D gene: .; clone size: once; CDR3 DNA: TGTGCCAGCAGCAGCACAGTCAATAATGAAAAACTGTTTTTT; CDR3 protein: CASSSTVNNEKLFF
J gene: TRBJ1-4; V gene: TRBV6-5; D gene: .; clone size: once; CDR3 DNA: TGTGCCAGCAGCGTCGGGACTCGGGCACCTGAAAAACTGTTTTTT; CDR3 protein: CASSVGTRAPEKLFF
J gene: TRBJ2-3; V gene: TRBV9; D gene: .; clone size: .; CDR3 DNA: TGTGCCAGCAGCGTAGTAGTTTCCTCAGATACGCAGTATTTT; CDR3 protein: CASSVVVSSDTQYF
J gene: TRBJ2-1; V gene: TRBV9; D gene: .; clone size: .; CDR3 DNA: TGTGCCAGCAGCGTATCTGAGCGGCAGTTCTTC; CDR3 protein: CASSVSERQFF
J gene: TRBJ2-7; V gene: TRBV11-3; D gene: TRBD1; clone size: .; CDR3 DNA: TGTGCCAGCAGACCGGGACAGGGGGCCAACGAGCAGTACTTC; CDR3 protein: CASRPGQGANEQYF
J gene: TRBJ2-7; V gene: TRBV19; D gene: .; clone size: .; CDR3 DNA: TGTGCCAGTAGTATAAGACAATTCTACGAGCAGTACTTC; CDR3 protein: CASSIRQFYEQYF
J gene: TRBJ2-5; V gene: TRBV19; D gene: TRBD2; clone size: few; CDR3 DNA: TGTGCCAGTAGTAGGACGGGAGGGATCCAAGAGACCCAGTACTTC; CDR3 protein: CASSRTGGIQETQYF
J gene: TRBJ1-2; V gene: TRBV7-3; D gene: TRBD1; clone size: .; CDR3 DNA: TGTGCCAGCTCTGCAGGGGGCGGGGATGACTATGGCTACACCTTC; CDR3 protein: CASSAGGGDDYGYTF